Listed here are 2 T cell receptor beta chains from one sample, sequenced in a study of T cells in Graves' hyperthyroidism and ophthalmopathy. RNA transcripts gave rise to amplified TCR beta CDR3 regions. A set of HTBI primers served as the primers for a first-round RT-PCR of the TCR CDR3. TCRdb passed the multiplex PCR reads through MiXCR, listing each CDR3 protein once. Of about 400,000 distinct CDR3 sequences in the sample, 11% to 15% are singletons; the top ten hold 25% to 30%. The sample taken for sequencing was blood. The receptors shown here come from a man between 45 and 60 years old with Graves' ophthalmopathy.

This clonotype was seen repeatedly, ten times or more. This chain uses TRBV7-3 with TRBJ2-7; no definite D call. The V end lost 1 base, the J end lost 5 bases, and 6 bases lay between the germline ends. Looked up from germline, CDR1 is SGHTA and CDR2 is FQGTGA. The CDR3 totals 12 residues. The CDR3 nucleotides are TGTGCCAGCAGCTTAATAGCTGACGAGCAGTACTTC. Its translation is CASSLIADEQYF.

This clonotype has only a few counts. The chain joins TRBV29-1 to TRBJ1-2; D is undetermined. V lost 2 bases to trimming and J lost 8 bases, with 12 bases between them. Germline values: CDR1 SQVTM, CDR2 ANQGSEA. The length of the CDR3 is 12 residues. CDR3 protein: CSVESGVHGYTF. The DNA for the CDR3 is TGCAGCGTTGAATCTGGGGTTCACGGCTACACCTTC.